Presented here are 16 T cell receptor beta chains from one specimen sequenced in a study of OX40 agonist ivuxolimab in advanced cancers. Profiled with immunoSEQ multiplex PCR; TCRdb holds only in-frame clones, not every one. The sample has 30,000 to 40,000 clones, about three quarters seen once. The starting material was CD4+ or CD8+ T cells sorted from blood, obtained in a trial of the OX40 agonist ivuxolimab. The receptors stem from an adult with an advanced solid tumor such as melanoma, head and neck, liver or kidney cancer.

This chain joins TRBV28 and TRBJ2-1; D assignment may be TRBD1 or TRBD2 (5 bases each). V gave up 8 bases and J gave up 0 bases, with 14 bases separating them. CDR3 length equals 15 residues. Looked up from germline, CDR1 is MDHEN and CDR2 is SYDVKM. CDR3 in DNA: TGTGCCAGCGTTGGGGGTCTCGGCTCCTACAATGAGCAGTTCTTC. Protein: CASVGGLGSYNEQFF. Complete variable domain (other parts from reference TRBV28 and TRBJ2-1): DVKVTQSSRYLVKRTGEKVFLECVQDMDHENMFWYRQDPGLGLRLIYFSYDVKMKEKGDIPEGYSVSREKKERFSLILESASTNQTSMYLCASVGGLGSYNEQFFGPGTRLTVL.

The CDR3: CASSGLDRGASGYTF. DNA for the CDR3: TGTGCCAGCTCGGGTTTGGACAGGGGAGCGAGTGGCTACACCTTC. J is TRBJ1-2 and V is TRBV18; 9 bases align to TRBD1. Germline-derived CDR1 and CDR2 are KGHSH and LQKENI. J gave up 7 bases and V 6 bases, and 12 bases lay outside the gene matches. The CDR3 length is 15 residues.

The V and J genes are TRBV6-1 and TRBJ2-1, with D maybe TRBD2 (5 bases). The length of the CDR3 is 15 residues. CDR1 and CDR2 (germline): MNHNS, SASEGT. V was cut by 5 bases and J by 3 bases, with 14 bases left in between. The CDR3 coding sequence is TGTGCCAGCAGTCGGATCGGGGTGGACTACAATGAGCAGTTCTTC. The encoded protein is CASSRIGVDYNEQFF.

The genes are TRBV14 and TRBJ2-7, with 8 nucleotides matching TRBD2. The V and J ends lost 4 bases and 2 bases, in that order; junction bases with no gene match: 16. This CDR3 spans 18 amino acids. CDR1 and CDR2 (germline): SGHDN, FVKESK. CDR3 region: CASSPRFGGGRGTYEQYF. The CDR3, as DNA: TGTGCCAGCAGCCCTCGATTCGGGGGGGGAAGGGGCACCTACGAGCAGTACTTC. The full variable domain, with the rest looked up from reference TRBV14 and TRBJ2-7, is EAGVTQFPSHSVIEKGQTVTLRCDPISGHDNLYWYRRVMGKEIKFLLHFVKESKQDESGMPNNRFLAERTGGTYSTLKVQPAELEDSGVYFCASSPRFGGGRGTYEQYFGPGTRLTVT.

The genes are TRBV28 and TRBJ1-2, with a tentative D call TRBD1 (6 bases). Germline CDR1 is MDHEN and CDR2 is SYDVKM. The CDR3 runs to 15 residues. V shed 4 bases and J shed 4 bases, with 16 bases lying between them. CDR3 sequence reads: CASSSPSGGSYGYTF. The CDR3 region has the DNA TGTGCCAGCAGTTCCCCCTCGGGGGGCAGCTATGGCTACACCTTC.

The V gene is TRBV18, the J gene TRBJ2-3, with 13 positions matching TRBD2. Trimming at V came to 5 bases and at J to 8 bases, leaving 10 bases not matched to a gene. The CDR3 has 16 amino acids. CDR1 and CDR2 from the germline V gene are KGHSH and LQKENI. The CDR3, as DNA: TGTGCCAGCTCAGGGGGGACTAGCGGGACCTCCGGTACGCAGTATTTT. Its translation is CASSGGTSGTSGTQYF.

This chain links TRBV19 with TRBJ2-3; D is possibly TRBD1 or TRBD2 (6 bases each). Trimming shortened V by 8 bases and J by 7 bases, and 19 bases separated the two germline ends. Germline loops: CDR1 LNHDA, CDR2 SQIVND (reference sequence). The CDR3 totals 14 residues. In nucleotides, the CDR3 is TGTGCCAGTTCGTTGGGGGGCGCGGGAAATACGCAGTATTTT. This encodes CASSLGGAGNTQYF.

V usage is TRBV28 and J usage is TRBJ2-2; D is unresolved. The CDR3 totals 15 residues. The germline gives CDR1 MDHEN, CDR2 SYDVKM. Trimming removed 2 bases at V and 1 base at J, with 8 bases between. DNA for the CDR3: TGTGCCAGCAGTTTAAGCCTGATGAACACCGGGGAGCTGTTTTTT. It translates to CASSLSLMNTGELFF.

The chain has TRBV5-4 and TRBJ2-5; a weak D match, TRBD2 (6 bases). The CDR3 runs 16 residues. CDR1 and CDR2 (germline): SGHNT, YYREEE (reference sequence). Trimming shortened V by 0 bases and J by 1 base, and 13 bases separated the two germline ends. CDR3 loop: CASSLGVGTPQETQYF. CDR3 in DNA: TGTGCCAGCAGCTTGGGGGTCGGGACTCCCCAAGAGACCCAGTACTTC.

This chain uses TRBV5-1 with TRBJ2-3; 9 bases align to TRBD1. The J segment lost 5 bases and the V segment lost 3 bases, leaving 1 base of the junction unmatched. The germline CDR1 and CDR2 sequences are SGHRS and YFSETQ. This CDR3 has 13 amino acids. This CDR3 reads CASSSTGGDTQYF. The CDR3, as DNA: TGCGCCAGCAGCTCGACAGGGGGAGATACGCAGTATTTT.

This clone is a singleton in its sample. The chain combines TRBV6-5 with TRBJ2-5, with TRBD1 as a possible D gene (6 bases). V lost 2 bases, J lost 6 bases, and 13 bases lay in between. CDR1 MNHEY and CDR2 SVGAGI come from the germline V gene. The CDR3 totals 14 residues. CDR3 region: CASSYGGGAKTQYF. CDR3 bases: TGTGCCAGCAGTTACGGTGGGGGCGCAAAGACCCAGTACTTC.

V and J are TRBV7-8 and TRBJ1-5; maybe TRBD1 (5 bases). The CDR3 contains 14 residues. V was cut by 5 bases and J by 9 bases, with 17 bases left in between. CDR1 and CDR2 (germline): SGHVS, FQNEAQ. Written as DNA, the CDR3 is TGTGCCAGCAGCGGTTCGGCGGTCGGGGGGCCCCAGCATTTT. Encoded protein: CASSGSAVGGPQHF.

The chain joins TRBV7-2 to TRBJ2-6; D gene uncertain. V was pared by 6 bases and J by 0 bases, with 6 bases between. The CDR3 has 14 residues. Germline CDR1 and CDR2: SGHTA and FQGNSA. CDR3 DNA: TGTGCCAGCAGGGAAGACTCTGGGGCCAACGTCCTGACTTTC. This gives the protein CASREDSGANVLTF.

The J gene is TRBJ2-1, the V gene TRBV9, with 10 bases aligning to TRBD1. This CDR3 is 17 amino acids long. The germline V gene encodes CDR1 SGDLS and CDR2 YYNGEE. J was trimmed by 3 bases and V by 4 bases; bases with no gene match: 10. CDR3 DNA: TGTGCCAGCAGCACCCCCCAGGGGACAGGGGTCTACAATGAGCAGTTCTTC. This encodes CASSTPQGTGVYNEQFF.

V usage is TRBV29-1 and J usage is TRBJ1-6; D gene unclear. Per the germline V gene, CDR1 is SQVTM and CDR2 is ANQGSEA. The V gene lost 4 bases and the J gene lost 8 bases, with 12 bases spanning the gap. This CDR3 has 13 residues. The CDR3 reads CSVGRSRDSPLHF. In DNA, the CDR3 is TGCAGCGTTGGAAGGAGTAGGGATTCACCCCTCCACTTT. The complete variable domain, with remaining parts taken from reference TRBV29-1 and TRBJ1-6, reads SAVISQKPSRDICQRGTSLTIQCQVDSQVTMMFWYRQQPGQSLTLIATANQGSEATYESGFVIDKFPISRPNLTFSTLTVSNMSPEDSSIYLCSVGRSRDSPLHFGNGTRLTVT.

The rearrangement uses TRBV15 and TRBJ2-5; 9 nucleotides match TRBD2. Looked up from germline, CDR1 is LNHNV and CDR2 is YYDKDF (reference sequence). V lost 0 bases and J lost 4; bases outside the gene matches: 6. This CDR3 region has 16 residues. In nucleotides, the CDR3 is TGTGCCACCAGCAGAGACCCGGGACTAGCCGGAGAGACCCAGTACTTC. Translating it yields CATSRDPGLAGETQYF. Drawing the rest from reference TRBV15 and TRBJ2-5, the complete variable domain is DAMVIQNPRYQVTQFGKPVTLSCSQTLNHNVMYWYQQKSSQAPKLLFHYYDKDFNNEADTPDNFQSRRPNTSFCFLDIRSPGLGDTAMYLCATSRDPGLAGETQYFGPGTRLLVL.